These 19 T cell receptor beta chains came from one sample sequenced in a study of CD8 T cells in Susac syndrome (dated by TCRdb to about 2019). The method behind the library was the immunoSEQ multiplex PCR assay. RNA was extracted using the RNeasy kit, and roughly 0.45 to 1 microgram was reverse transcribed with random hexamers. Using fastp trimming at Q25 and MiXCR clonotype assembly, TCRdb reanalyzed the public sequencing data and kept in-frame beta chains. Rows with one shared CDR3 protein collapse into an entry with the most common genes and DNA. For this sample the table gives 160,000 or so distinct CDR3 sequences, of which roughly 95% were detected only once. The ten largest account for 0.16% of the sample. The sample was CD4+ T cells from PBMCs. The receptor source for this set is a human donor with Susac syndrome.

This clonotype was seen a single time. CDR3 loop: CASSPHGDPQETQYF. CDR3 sequence (DNA): TGTGCCAGCAGCCCCCATGGGGACCCACAAGAGACCCAGTACTTC. The chain is built from TRBV7-3 and TRBJ2-5; D is possibly TRBD1 or TRBD2 (5 bases each). The V gene's germline CDR1 is SGHTA and CDR2 FQGTGA. The CDR3 contains 15 residues. V was clipped by 5 bases and J by 2 bases, with 15 bases between them.

This chain links TRBV5-4 with TRBJ2-2; D is unclear. Germline lookup yields CDR1 SGHNT and CDR2 YYREEE (reference sequence). V lost 0 bases and J lost 0, with 3 bases in between. The CDR3 sequence is 14 residues long. The DNA of the CDR3 is TGTGCCAGCAGCTTGGAGTCGAACACCGGGGAGCTGTTTTTT. Translating it yields CASSLESNTGELFF.

The chain employs TRBV14 and TRBJ1-3; D gene uncertain. The germline V gene encodes CDR1 SGHDN and CDR2 FVKESK. This CDR3 region has 13 residues. With 4 bases removed from V and 0 bases from J, the gap between germline ends came to 4 bases. CDR3 coding DNA: TGTGCCAGCAGCCTTAACTCTGGAAACACCATATATTTT. As protein: CASSLNSGNTIYF. Complete variable domain (other parts from reference TRBV14 and TRBJ1-3): EAGVTQFPSHSVIEKGQTVTLRCDPISGHDNLYWYRRVMGKEIKFLLHFVKESKQDESGMPNNRFLAERTGGTYSTLKVQPAELEDSGVYFCASSLNSGNTIYFGEGSWLTVV.

This clonotype was found once. The rearrangement uses TRBV9 and TRBJ2-1; 14 bases are shared with TRBD2. Germline V gene sequence: CDR1 SGDLS, CDR2 YYNGEE. The trim removed 3 bases at V and 4 bases at J, leaving 6 bases unmatched. The CDR3 sequence is 17 residues long. CDR3 sequence reads: CASSATGLAGGYNEQFF. In DNA form, the CDR3 reads TGTGCCAGCAGCGCGACCGGACTAGCGGGGGGTTACAATGAGCAGTTCTTC.

The rearrangement joins TRBV20-1 to TRBJ2-7, with D unresolved. Germline lookup yields CDR1 DFQATT and CDR2 SNEGSKA (reference sequence). The CDR3 consists of 11 residues. V dropped 2 bases and J dropped 3 bases, with 5 bases sitting between them. The CDR3, as DNA: TGCAGTGCTAGACTTGTCTACGAGCAGTACTTC. As protein: CSARLVYEQYF.

This chain connects TRBV14 to TRBJ1-1, with D unresolved. The CDR3 loop spans 13 amino acids. Germline-derived CDR1 and CDR2 are SGHDN and FVKESK. Trimming removed 8 bases from V and 5 bases from J, with 15 bases in between. The CDR3 reads CASGHLAGTEAFF. In DNA, the CDR3 is TGTGCCAGCGGTCATTTGGCGGGAACTGAAGCTTTCTTT.

V gene TRBV20-1 combines with J gene TRBJ2-7; no clear D gene. V was clipped by 4 bases and J by 6 bases, with 10 bases between them. The germline gives CDR1 DFQATT, CDR2 SNEGSKA (reference sequence). CDR3 length: 11 amino acids. The CDR3 DNA reads as TGCAGTGCTATAAGAGCGAGCGAGCAGTACTTC. It encodes CSAIRASEQYF.

The CDR3 region has the DNA TGTGCCAGCAGCTTAGCCCTAGCGAATACAGATACGCAGTATTTT. This gives the protein CASSLALANTDTQYF. This chain links TRBV7-2 with TRBJ2-3; a weak D match, TRBD2 (6 bases). V lost 0 bases and J lost 3, with 10 bases in between. The CDR3 consists of 15 residues. Germline loops: CDR1 SGHTA, CDR2 FQGNSA. The full variable domain, its missing parts supplied by reference TRBV7-2 and TRBJ2-3, is GAGVSQSPSNKVTEKGKDVELRCDPISGHTALYWYRQSLGQGLEFLIYFQGNSAPDKSGLPSDRFSAERTGGSVSTLTIQRTQQEDSAVYLCASSLALANTDTQYFGPGTRLTVL.

The genes are TRBV3-1 and TRBJ1-3; tentatively, D is TRBD1 (6 bases). The length of the CDR3 is 15 residues. In germline, CDR1 is LGHDT, CDR2 YNNKEL (reference sequence). Trimming took off 2 bases at V and 0 bases at J, with 8 bases between the two ends. CDR3 amino acids: CASSQTGNSGNTIYF. The CDR3 nucleotides are TGTGCCAGCAGCCAAACAGGGAACTCTGGAAACACCATATATTTT.

The chain carries TRBV18 and TRBJ2-1; 13 bases are a match to TRBD2. The germline CDR1 and CDR2 sequences are KGHSH and LQKENI. The CDR3 loop spans 16 amino acids. Losses at the gene ends were 3 bases for V and 2 bases for J; bases not matched to a gene: 1. The CDR3 here is CASSPGTSGTYNEQFF. The CDR3 nucleotides read TGTGCCAGCTCACCCGGGACTAGCGGGACCTACAATGAGCAGTTCTTC. The whole variable domain, remainder taken from reference TRBV18 and TRBJ2-1, is NAGVMQNPRHLVRRRGQEARLRCSPMKGHSHVYWYRQLPEEGLKFMVYLQKENIIDESGMPKERFSAEFPKEGPSILRIQQVVRGDSAAYFCASSPGTSGTYNEQFFGPGTRLTVL.

V is TRBV4-2 and J is TRBJ2-1; D not resolved. The CDR3 runs 15 residues. Between the trimmed V and J ends, which lost 3 bases and 0 bases, there was a span of 9 bases. In germline, CDR1 is LGHNA, CDR2 YNFKEQ. The CDR3 protein is CASSHPDGSYNEQFF. CDR3 bases: TGTGCCAGCAGCCACCCCGACGGCTCCTACAATGAGCAGTTCTTC.

This clonotype was counted a single time. The rearrangement joins TRBV7-2 to TRBJ2-1; D possibly corresponds to TRBD2 (7 bases). Trimming left V 5 bases short and J 7 bases short, with 18 bases between. The germline gives CDR1 SGHTA, CDR2 FQGNSA. CDR3 length equals 15 residues. The DNA of the CDR3 is TGTGCCAGCAGCCGACTAGGGGGGGTATTGAATGAGCAGTTCTTC. As protein: CASSRLGGVLNEQFF.

V and J are TRBV9 and TRBJ2-1, with 7 nucleotides matching TRBD2. J lost 1 base, V lost 0 bases, and 10 bases had no gene match. Germline lookup yields CDR1 SGDLS and CDR2 YYNGEE. The CDR3 runs 18 residues. DNA for the CDR3: TGTGCCAGCAGCGTAGAGAGCGGGGCGTCCTTTTCCTACAATGAGCAGTTCTTC. Residues: CASSVESGASFSYNEQFF.

The rearrangement joins TRBV19 to TRBJ2-4; D remains ambiguous. CDR1 and CDR2 (germline): LNHDA, SQIVND (reference sequence). This CDR3 has 15 residues. Trimming took 3 bases from V and 4 from J, leaving 13 bases between them. CDR3 protein: CASSIRARDKNIQYF. For the CDR3, the DNA is TGTGCCAGTAGTATTCGGGCAAGGGATAAAAACATTCAGTACTTC.

CDR3 region: CASSPIHGQETQYF. The DNA for the CDR3 is TGTGCCAGCAGCCCTATACATGGACAAGAGACCCAGTACTTC. The chain carries TRBV3-1 and TRBJ2-5; the D is unclear. Per the germline V gene, CDR1 is LGHDT and CDR2 is YNNKEL (reference sequence). Trimming pared 4 bases from V and 2 bases from J, leaving 11 bases between. The length of the CDR3 is 14 residues.

The rearrangement links TRBV20-1 to TRBJ2-3; D unclear. The germline V gene has CDR1 DFQATT and CDR2 SNEGSKA (reference sequence). The CDR3 has 13 amino acids. V was trimmed by 6 bases and J by 4 bases, leaving 14 bases between them. CDR3 residues: CSAQTGVADTQYF. Written as DNA, the CDR3 is TGCAGTGCCCAGACTGGAGTCGCAGATACGCAGTATTTT.

The chain couples TRBV12-3 or TRBV12-4 to TRBJ1-5, with TRBD1 as a possible D gene (5 bases). V was shortened by 11 bases and J by 2 bases, with 16 bases between the two germline ends. The CDR3 is 14 amino acids. The CDR3 DNA reads as TGTGCCTCAACAATTGGGGGTCGCAATCAGCCCCAGCATTTT. It yields the protein CASTIGGRNQPQHF.

This clonotype has a single count. The CDR3 here is CSARQDLNTEAFF. The DNA of the CDR3 is TGCAGTGCAAGACAGGATCTGAACACTGAAGCTTTCTTT. V usage is TRBV20-1 and J usage is TRBJ1-1; a weak D match, TRBD1 (6 bases). Trimming stripped 6 bases from V and 0 bases from J, with 11 bases between. Germline-derived CDR1 and CDR2 are DFQATT and SNEGSKA (reference sequence). The CDR3 is 13 amino acids.

The chain couples TRBV10-3 to TRBJ2-4, with D perhaps assigned TRBD1 or TRBD2 (5 bases each). The ends were cut back, 2 bases at V and 6 bases at J, with 11 bases in the middle. The CDR3 length is 14 residues. The germline V gene has CDR1 ENHRY and CDR2 SYGVKD. CDR3 region: CAISEHGAGNIQYF. CDR3 nucleotides: TGTGCCATCAGTGAGCATGGGGCGGGAAACATTCAGTACTTC.